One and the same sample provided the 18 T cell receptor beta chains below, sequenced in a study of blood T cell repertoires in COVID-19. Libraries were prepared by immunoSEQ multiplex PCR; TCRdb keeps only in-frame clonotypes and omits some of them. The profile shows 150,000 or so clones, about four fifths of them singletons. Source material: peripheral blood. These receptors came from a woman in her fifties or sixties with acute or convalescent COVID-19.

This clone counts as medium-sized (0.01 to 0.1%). CDR3 residues: CASSPQGKGIYEQYF. DNA for the CDR3: TGTGCCAGCAGCCCCCAGGGTAAGGGCATCTACGAGCAGTACTTC. The chain links TRBV9 to TRBJ2-7; tentative D call: TRBD1 (5 bases). Germline V gives CDR1 SGDLS, CDR2 YYNGEE. The CDR3 totals 15 residues. V lost 4 bases and J lost 3, with 17 bases in between.

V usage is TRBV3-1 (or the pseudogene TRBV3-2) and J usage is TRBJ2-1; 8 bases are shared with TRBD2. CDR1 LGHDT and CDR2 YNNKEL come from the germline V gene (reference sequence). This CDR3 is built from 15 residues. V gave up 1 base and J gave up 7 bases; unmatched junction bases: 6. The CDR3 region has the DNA TGTGCCAGCAGCCAAGCCCGGACTAGCCAGAATGAGCAGTTCTTC. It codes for CASSQARTSQNEQFF.

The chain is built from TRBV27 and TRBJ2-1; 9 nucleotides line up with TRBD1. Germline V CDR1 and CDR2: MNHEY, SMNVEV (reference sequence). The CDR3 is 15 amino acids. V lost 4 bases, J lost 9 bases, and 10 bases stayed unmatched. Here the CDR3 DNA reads TGTGCCAGCAGTTCCGCCGGGACAGGGATCCCTGAGCAGTTCTTC. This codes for CASSSAGTGIPEQFF.

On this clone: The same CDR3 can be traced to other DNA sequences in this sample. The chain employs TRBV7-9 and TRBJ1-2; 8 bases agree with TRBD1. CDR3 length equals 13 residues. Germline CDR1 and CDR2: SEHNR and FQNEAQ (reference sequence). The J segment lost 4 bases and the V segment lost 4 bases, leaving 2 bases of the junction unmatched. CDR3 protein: CASSSGQVYGYTF. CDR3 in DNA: TGTGCCAGCAGCTCGGGACAGGTCTATGGCTACACCTTC.

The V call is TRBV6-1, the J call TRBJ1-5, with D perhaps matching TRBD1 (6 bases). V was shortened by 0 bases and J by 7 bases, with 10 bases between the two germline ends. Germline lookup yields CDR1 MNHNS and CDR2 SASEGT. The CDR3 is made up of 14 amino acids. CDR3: CASSEAGGRQPQHF. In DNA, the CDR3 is TGTGCCAGCAGTGAAGCGGGGGGGCGGCAGCCCCAGCATTTT.

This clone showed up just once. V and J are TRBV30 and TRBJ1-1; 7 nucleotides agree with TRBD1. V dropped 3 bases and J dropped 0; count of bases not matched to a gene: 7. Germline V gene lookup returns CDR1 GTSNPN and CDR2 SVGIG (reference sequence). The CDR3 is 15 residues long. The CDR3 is CAWRVTGLMNTEAFF. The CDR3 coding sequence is TGTGCCTGGAGGGTGACAGGGCTGATGAACACTGAAGCTTTCTTT.

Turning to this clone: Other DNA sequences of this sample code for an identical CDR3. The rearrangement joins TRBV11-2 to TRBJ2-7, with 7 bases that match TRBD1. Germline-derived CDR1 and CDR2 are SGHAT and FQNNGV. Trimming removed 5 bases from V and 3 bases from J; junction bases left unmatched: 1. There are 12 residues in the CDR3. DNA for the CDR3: TGTGCCAGCAGCCGACAGGGCTACGAGCAGTACTTC. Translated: CASSRQGYEQYF.

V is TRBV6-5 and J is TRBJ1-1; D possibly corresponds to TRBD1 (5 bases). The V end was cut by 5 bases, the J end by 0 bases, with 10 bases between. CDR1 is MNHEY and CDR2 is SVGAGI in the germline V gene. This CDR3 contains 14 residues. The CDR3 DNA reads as TGTGCCAGCAGTATTACAGGAATGAACACTGAAGCTTTCTTT. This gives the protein CASSITGMNTEAFF.

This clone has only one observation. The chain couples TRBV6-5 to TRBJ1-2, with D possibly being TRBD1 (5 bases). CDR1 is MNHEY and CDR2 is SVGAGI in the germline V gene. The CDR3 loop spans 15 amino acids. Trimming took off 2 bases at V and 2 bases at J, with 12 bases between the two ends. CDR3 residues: CASSYRPGLNYGYTF. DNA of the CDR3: TGTGCCAGCAGTTACCGTCCAGGGTTGAACTATGGCTACACCTTC.

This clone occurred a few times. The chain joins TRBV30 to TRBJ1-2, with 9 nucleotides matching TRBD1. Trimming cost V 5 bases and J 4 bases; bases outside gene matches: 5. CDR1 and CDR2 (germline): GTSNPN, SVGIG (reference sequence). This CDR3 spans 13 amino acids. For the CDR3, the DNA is TGTGCCTGGGGACAGGGGACAATCTATGGCTACACCTTC. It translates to CAWGQGTIYGYTF.

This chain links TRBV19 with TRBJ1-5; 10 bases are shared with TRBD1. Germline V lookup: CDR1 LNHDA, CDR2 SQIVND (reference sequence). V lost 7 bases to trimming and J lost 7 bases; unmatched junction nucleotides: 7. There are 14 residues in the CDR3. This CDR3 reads CASKEGQGWQPQHF. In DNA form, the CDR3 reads TGTGCCAGTAAGGAGGGACAGGGGTGGCAGCCCCAGCATTTT.

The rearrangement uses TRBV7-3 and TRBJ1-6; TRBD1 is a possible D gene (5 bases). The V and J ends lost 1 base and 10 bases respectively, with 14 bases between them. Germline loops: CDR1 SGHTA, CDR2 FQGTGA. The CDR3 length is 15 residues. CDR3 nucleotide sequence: TGTGCCAGCAGCTTAATCCCAGGGTCAGGATCACCCCTCCACTTT. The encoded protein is CASSLIPGSGSPLHF.

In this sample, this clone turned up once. The CDR3 region is CASSSGQIYYEQYV. In nucleotides, the CDR3 is TGTGCCAGCAGTTCCGGACAGATCTACTACGAGCAGTACGTC. V and J are TRBV28 and TRBJ2-7; the D gene is possibly TRBD1 (6 bases). Germline V gene lookup returns CDR1 MDHEN and CDR2 SYDVKM. This CDR3 region has 14 residues. V lost 4 bases and J lost 3, with 13 bases in between.

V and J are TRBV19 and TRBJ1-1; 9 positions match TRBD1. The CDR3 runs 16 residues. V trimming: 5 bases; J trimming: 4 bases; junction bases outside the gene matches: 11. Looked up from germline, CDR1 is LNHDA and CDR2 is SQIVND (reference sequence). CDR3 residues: CASSRGQGRMFTEAFF. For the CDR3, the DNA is TGTGCCAGTAGTCGAGGACAGGGGAGGATGTTCACTGAAGCTTTCTTT.

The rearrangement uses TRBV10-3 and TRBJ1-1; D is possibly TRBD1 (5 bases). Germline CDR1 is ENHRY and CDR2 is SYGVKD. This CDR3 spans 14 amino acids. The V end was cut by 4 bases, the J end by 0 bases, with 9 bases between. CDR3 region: CAISGGGMNTEAFF. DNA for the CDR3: TGTGCCATCAGTGGGGGGGGTATGAACACTGAAGCTTTCTTT.

CDR3 coding DNA: TGCGCCAGCAGCCAAGTGGAAGCTAGCGGTCAGCAAGAGACCCAGTACTTC. Its translation: CASSQVEASGQQETQYF. This chain joins TRBV4-1 and TRBJ2-5, with 7 bases that match TRBD2. In germline, CDR1 is MGHRA, CDR2 YSYEKL. V dropped 1 base and J dropped 2; count of bases not matched to a gene: 10. This CDR3 comprises 17 residues.

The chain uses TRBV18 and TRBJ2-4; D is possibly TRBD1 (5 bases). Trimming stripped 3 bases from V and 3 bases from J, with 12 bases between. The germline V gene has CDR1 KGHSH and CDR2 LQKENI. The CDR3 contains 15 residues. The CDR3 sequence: CASSPTDLNKNIQYF. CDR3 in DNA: TGTGCCAGCTCACCGACAGACCTTAACAAAAACATTCAGTACTTC.

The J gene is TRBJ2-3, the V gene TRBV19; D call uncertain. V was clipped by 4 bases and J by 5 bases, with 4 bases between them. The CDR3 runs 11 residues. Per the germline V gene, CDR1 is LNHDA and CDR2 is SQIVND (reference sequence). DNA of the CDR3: TGTGCCAGTAGTAGGAGAGATACGCAGTATTTT. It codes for CASSRRDTQYF.